This entry describes one TCR beta chain. Its antigen is unidentified. The sample is drawn from a study of T cell responses to AZD1222 COVID-19 vaccine. Whole-study findings and limits: At study baseline, merely about 6 AZD1222 recipients were seropositive.

The length of the CDR3 is 13 residues. Germline CDR1 and CDR2: SGHNT and YYREEE (reference sequence). V lost 5 bases to trimming and J lost 4 bases; unmatched junction nucleotides: 4. Assay: immunoSEQ multiplex PCR; the TCRdb copy retains only in-frame clones and omits some. The sample yields 110,000 to 150,000 clones, under 95% seen once. The sequenced sample was peripheral blood, obtained on day 0 of AZD1222 vaccination. The rearrangement uses TRBV5-4 and TRBJ1-1; 8 bases are shared with TRBD1. The receptor comes from an adult in good health. The CDR3 nucleotides read TGTGCCAGCAGGCCAACAGGGGGCACTGAAGCTTTCTTT. It translates to CASRPTGGTEAFF.